This T cell receptor beta chain was observed in a study of cytomegalovirus exposure and HLA in healthy donors. Study results and caveats: Altogether, around 160 TCR beta chains were recorded as cytomegalovirus-associated. Subsequent analysis showed first-cohort TCR clusters tending to co-occur in approximately 120 validation repertoires.

Worth noting for this clone: Its antigen is unknown.

Germline CDR1 and CDR2: MNHEY and SMNVEV (reference sequence). This CDR3 is built from 17 residues. V shed 3 bases and J 5 bases; nucleotides not matched to a gene: 14. TCRdb keeps only in-frame clones here, not all; method: immunoSEQ multiplex PCR. The sample holds more than 300,000 clones, more than 80% seen once. The sequence derives from a young woman in good health and CMV-seronegative. The sequencing input was PBMCs. The genes are TRBV27 and TRBJ2-7; 9 bases line up with TRBD2. CDR3 sequence reads: CASSFVAGGEFLDEQYF. The CDR3 DNA reads TGTGCCAGCAGTTTTGTGGCGGGAGGGGAATTTTTGGACGAGCAGTACTTC.